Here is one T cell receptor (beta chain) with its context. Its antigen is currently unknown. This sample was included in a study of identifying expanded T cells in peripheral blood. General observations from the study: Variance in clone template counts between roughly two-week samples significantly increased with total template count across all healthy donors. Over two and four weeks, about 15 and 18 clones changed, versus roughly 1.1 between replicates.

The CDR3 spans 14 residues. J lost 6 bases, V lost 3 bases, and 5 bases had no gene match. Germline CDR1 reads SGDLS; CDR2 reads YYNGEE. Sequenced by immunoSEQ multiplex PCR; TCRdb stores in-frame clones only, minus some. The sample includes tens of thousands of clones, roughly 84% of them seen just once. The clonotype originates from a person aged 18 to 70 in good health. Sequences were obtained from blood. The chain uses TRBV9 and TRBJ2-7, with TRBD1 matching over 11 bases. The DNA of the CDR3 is TGTGCCAGCAGCGCCGGACAGGGGGCATCCGAGCAGTACTTC. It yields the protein CASSAGQGASEQYF. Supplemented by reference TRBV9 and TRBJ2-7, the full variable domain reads DSGVTQTPKHLITATGQRVTLRCSPRSGDLSVYWYQQSLDQGLQFLIQYYNGEERAKGNILERFSAQQFPDLHSELNLSSLELGDSALYFCASSAGQGASEQYFGPGTRLTVT.